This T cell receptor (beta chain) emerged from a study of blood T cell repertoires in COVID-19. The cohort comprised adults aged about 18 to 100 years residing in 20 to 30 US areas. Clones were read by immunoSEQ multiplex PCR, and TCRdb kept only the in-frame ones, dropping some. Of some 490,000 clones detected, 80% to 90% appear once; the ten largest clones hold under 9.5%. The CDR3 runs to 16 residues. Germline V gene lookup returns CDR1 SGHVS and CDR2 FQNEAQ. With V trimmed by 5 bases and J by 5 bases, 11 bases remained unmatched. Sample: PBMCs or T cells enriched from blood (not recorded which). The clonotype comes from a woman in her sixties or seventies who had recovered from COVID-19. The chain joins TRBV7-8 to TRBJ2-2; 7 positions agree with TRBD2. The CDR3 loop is CASSGRGGGRTGELFF. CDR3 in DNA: TGTGCCAGCAGCGGTCGGGGCGGGGGTCGTACCGGGGAGCTGTTTTTT. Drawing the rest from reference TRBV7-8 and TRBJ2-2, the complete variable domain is GAGVSQSPRYKVAKRGQDVALRCDPISGHVSLFWYQQALGQGPEFLTYFQNEAQLDKSGLPSDRFFAERPEGSVSTLKIQRTQQEDSAVYLCASSGRGGGRTGELFFGEGSRLTVL.